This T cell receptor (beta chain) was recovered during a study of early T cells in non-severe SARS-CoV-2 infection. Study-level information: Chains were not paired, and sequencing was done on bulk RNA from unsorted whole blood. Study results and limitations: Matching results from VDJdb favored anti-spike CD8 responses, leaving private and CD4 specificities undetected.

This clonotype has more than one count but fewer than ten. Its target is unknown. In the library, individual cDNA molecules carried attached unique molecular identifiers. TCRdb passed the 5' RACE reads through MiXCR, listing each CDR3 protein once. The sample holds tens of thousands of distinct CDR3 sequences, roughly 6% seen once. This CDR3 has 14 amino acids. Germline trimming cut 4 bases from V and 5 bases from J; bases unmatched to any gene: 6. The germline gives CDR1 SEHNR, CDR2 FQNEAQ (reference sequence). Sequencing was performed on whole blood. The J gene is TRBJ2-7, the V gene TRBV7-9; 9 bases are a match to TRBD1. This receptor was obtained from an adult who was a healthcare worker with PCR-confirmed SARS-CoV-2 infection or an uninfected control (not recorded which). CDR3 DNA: TGTGCCAGCAGCTGGGGGACAGGGTTAGACGAGCAGTACTTC. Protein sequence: CASSWGTGLDEQYF.